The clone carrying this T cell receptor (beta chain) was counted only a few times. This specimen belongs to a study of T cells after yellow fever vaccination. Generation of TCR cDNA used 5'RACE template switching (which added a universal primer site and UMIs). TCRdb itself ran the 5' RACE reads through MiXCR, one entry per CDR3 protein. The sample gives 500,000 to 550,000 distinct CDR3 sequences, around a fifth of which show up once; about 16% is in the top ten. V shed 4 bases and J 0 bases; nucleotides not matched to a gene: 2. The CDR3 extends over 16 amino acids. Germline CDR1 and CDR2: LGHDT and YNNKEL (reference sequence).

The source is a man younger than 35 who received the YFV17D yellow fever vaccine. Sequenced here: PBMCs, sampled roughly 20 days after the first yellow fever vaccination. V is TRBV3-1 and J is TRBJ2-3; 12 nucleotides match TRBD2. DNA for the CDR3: TGTGCCAGCAGCCCTAGCGGGGGGGAGAGCACAGATACGCAGTATTTT. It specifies CASSPSGGESTDTQYF.